The entry below gives a single TCR beta chain sequence along with its context. Unique molecular identifiers were used to barcode this TCRbeta library. TCRdb reprocessed the PCR reads via MiXCR and lists one record per CDR3 protein. The data show 450,000 to 600,000 distinct CDR3 sequences, approximately 32% seen once. The data belong to a study of T-cell reconstitution after alpha-beta-depleted transplantation in children. This CDR3 region has 14 residues. The V gene end was trimmed by 8 bases and the J gene end by 4 bases; junction bases not matched to a gene: 7. CDR1 is SQVTM, CDR2 ANQGSEA, per germline.

The source is a human donor who donated a stem cell graft to a child with aplastic anemia. The specimen comprised PBMCs from the stem cell graft donor, sampled from the stem cell graft. This chain connects TRBV29-1 to TRBJ2-2; the match to TRBD1 covers 10 bases. CDR3 in amino acids: CSFLGQGSTGELFF. In DNA, the CDR3 is TGCAGCTTCCTGGGACAGGGGAGCACCGGGGAGCTGTTTTTT.